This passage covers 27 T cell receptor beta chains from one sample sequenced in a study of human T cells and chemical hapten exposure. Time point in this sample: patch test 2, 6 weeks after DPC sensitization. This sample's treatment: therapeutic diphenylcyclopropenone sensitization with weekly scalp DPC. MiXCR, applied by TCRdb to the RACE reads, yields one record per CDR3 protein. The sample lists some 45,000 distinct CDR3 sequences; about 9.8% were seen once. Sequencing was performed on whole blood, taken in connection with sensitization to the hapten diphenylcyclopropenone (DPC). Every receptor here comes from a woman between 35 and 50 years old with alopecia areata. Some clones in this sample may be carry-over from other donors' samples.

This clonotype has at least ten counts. CDR3 protein: CASSINYGYTF. CDR3 nucleotide sequence: TGTGCCAGCTCAATAAACTATGGCTACACCTTC. The chain has TRBV28 and TRBJ1-2; D uncertain. This CDR3 is built from 11 residues. V was clipped by 8 bases and J by 2 bases, with 6 bases between them. Germline V CDR1 and CDR2: MDHEN, SYDVKM.

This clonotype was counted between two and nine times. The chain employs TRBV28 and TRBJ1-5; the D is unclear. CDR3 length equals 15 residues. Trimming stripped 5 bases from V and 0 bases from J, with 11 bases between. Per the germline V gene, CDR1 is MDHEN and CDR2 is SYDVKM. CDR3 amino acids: CASSPTANSNQPQHF. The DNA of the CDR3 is TGTGCCAGCAGTCCAACGGCCAATAGCAATCAGCCCCAGCATTTT.

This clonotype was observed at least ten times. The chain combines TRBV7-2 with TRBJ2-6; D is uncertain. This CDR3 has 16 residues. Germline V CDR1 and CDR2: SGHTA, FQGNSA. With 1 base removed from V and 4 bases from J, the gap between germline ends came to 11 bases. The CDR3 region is CASSLGLGTGANVLTF. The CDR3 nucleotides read TGTGCCAGCAGCTTAGGCCTAGGCACCGGGGCCAACGTCCTGACTTTC.

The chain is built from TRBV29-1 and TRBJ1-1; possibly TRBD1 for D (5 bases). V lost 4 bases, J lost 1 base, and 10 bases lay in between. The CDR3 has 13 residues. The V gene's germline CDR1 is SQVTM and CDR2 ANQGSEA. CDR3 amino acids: CSVAGQPNTEAFF. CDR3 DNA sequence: TGCAGCGTTGCGGGGCAGCCGAACACTGAAGCTTTCTTT.

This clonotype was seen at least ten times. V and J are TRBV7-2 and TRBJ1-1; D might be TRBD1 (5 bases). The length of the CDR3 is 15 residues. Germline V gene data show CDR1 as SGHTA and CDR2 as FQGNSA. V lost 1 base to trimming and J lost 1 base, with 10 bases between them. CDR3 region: CASSLVEGPNTEAFF. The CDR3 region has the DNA TGTGCCAGCAGCTTAGTAGAGGGACCGAACACTGAAGCTTTCTTT.

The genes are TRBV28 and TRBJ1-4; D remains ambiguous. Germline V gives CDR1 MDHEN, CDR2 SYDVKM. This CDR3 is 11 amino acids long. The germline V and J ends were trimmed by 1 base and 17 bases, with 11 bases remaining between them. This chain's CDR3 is CASSLSHKRFF. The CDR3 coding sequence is TGTGCCAGCAGTTTATCACACAAGCGCTTTTTT.

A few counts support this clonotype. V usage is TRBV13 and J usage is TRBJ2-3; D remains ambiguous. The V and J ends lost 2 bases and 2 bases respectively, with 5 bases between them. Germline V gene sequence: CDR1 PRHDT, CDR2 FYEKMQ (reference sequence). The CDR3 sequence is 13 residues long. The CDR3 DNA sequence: TGTGCCAGCAGCTTAAGGCACACAGATACGCAGTATTTT. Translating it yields CASSLRHTDTQYF.

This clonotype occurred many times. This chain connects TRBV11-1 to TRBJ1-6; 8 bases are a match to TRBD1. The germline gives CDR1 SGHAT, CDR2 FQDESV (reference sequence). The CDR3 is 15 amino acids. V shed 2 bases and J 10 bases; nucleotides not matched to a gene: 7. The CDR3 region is CASSLWTGTRSPLHF. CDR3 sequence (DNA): TGTGCCAGCAGCTTATGGACAGGGACGCGATCACCCCTCCACTTT.

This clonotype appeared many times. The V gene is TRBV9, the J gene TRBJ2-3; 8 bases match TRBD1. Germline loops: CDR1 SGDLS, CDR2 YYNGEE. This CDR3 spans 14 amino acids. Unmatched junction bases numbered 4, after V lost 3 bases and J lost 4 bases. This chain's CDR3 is CASSGTGRPDTQYF. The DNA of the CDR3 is TGTGCCAGCAGCGGGACAGGGAGGCCAGATACGCAGTATTTT.

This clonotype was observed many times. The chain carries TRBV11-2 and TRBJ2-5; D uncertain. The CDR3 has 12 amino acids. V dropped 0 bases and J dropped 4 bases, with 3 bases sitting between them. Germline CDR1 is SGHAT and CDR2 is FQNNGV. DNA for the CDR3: TGTGCCAGCAGCTTAGATCGAGAGACCCAGTACTTC. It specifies CASSLDRETQYF.

The CDR3 spells CASRSLEDQETQYF. The CDR3 DNA is TGTGCCAGCAGATCTCTGGAGGACCAAGAGACCCAGTACTTC. The chain recombines TRBV6-5 with TRBJ2-5; TRBD2 is a possible D gene (5 bases). Germline V gene sequence: CDR1 MNHEY, CDR2 SVGAGI. This CDR3 has 14 residues. V was trimmed by 6 bases and J by 0 bases, leaving 11 bases between them.

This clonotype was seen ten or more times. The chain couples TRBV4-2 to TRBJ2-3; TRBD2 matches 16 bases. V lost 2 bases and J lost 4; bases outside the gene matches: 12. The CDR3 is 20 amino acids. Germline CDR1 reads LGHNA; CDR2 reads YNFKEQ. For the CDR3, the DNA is TGTGCCAGCAGCCAACCGGGACTAGCGGGGGGGCCAACTCGGCCAGATACGCAGTATTTT. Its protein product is CASSQPGLAGGPTRPDTQYF.

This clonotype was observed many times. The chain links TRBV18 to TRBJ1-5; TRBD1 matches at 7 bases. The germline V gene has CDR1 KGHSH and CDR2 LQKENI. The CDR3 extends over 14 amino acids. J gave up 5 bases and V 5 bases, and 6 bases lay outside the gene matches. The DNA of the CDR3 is TGTGCCAGCTCATTCGGACAGGCGGATCAGCCCCAGCATTTT. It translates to CASSFGQADQPQHF.

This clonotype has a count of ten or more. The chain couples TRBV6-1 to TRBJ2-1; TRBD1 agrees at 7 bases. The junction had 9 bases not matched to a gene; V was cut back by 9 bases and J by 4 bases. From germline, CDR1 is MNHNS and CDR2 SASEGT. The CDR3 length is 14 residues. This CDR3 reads CASSKTGPYNEQFF. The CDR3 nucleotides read TGTGCCAGTAGTAAGACAGGGCCGTACAATGAGCAGTTCTTC.

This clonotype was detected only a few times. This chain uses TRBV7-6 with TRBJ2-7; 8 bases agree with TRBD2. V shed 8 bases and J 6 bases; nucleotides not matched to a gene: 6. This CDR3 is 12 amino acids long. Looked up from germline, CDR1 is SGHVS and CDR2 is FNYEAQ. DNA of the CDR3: TGTGCCAGCGGGGGACTAGAAGGCGAGCAGTACTTC. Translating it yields CASGGLEGEQYF.

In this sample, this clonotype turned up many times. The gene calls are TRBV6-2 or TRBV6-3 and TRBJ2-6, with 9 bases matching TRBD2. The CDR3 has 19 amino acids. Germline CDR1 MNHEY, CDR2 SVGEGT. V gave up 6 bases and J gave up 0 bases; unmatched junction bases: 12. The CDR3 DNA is TGTGCCAGCAGCTCCCGTGGGACTAGCTTTCTCTCTGGGGCCAACGTCCTGACTTTC. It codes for CASSSRGTSFLSGANVLTF.

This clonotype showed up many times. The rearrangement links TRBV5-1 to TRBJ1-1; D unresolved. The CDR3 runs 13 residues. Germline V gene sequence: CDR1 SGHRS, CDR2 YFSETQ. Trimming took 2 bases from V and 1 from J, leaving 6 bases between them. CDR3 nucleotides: TGCGCCAGCAGCTTAGCAGCGAACACTGAAGCTTTCTTT. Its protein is CASSLAANTEAFF.

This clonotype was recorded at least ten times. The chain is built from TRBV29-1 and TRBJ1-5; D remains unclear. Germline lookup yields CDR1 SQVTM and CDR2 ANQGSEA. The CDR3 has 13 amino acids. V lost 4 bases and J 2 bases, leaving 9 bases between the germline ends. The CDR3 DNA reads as TGCAGCGTTGCAGGAAATGGCAATCAGCCCCAGCATTTT. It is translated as CSVAGNGNQPQHF.

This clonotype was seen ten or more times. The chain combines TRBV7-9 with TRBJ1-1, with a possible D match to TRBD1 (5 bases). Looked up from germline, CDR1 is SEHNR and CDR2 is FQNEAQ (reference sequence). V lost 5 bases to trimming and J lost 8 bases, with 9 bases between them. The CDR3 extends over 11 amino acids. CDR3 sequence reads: CASSPGHEAFF. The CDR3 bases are TGTGCCAGCAGCCCGGGGCACGAAGCTTTCTTT.

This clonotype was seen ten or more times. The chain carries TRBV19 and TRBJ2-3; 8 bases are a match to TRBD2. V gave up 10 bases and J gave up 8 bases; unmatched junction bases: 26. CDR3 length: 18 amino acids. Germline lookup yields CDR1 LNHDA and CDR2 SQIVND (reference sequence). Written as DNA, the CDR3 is TGTGCCACCCTCTCGGGGTCGACCGGGGGGGCCAAGGGGGTTACGCAGTATTTT. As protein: CATLSGSTGGAKGVTQYF. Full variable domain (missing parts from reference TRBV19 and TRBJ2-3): DGGITQSPKYLFRKEGQNVTLSCEQNLNHDAMYWYRQDPGQGLRLIYYSQIVNDFQKGDIAEGYSVSREKKESFPLTVTSAQKNPTAFYLCATLSGSTGGAKGVTQYFGPGTRLTVL.

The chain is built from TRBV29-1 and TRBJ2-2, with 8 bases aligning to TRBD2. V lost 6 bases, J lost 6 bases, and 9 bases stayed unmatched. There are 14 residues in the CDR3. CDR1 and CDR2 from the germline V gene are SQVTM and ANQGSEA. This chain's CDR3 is CSVGELTSAGELFF. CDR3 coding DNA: TGCAGCGTGGGGGAACTGACTAGCGCCGGGGAGCTGTTTTTT.

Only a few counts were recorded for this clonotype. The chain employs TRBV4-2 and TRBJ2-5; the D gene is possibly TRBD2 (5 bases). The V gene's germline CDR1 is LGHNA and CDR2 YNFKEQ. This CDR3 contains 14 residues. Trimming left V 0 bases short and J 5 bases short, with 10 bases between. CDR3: CASSQDPGEETQYF. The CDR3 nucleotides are TGTGCCAGCAGCCAAGATCCCGGGGAGGAGACCCAGTACTTC.

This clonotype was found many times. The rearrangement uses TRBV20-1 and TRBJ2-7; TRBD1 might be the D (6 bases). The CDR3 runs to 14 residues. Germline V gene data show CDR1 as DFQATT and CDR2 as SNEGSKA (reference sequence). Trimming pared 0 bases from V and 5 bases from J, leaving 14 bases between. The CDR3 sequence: CSARDRTGTHEQYF. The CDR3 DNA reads TGCAGTGCTAGAGATCGTACAGGGACCCACGAGCAGTACTTC.

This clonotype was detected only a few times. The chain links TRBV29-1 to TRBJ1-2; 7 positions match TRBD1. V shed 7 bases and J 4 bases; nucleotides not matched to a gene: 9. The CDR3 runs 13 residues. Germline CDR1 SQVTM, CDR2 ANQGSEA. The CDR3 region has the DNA TGCAGCGCCGTCCTCCGGGACAGCTATGGCTACACCTTC. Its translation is CSAVLRDSYGYTF.

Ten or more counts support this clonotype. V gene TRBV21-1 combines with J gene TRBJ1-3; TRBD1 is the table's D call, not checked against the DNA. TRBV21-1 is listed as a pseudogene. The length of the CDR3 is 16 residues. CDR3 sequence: CATYWGPPASGNTIYF. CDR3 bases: TGTGCCACTTACTGGGGACCGCCGGCCTCTGGAAACACCATATATTTT.

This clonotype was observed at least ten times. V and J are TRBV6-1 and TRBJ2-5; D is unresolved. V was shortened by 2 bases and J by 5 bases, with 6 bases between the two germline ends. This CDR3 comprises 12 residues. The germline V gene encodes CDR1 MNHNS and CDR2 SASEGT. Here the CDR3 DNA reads TGTGCCAGCAGTGAACTTTTCGAGACCCAGTACTTC. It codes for CASSELFETQYF.

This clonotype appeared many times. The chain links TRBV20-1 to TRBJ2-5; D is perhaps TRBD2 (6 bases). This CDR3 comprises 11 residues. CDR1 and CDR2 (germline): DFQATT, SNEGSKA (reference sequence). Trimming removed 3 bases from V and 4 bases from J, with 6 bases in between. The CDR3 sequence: CSARRGETQYF. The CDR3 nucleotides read TGCAGTGCTAGGCGGGGAGAGACCCAGTACTTC.